The 32 T cell receptor beta chains below come from one sample, sequenced in a study of CD8 T cells in Susac syndrome. RNA, at about 0.45 to 1 ug, was reverse transcribed with random hexamers. TCRdb processed the immunoSEQ multiplex PCR reads anew with MiXCR; each CDR3 protein has one entry. This repertoire shows about 130,000 distinct CDR3 sequences, around 93% found once; its top ten account for roughly 0.2%. The specimen sequenced was CD8+ T cells from PBMCs. The receptors shown here come from a human donor with Susac syndrome.

The chain couples TRBV29-1 to TRBJ2-1; D call uncertain. Germline CDR1 reads SQVTM; CDR2 reads ANQGSEA. V was pared by 5 bases and J by 3 bases, with 5 bases between. The CDR3 sequence is 11 residues long. The CDR3 sequence: CSVQIYNEQFF. In DNA form, the CDR3 reads TGCAGCGTTCAAATCTACAATGAGCAGTTCTTC.

V and J are TRBV29-1 and TRBJ1-1, with a tentative D call TRBD1 (6 bases). Germline V gene sequence: CDR1 SQVTM, CDR2 ANQGSEA. The CDR3 runs to 13 residues. V lost 4 bases and J lost 2, with 11 bases in between. CDR3 loop: CSVVWDINTEAFF. The CDR3 nucleotides are TGCAGCGTTGTCTGGGACATAAACACTGAAGCTTTCTTT.

The chain has TRBV27 and TRBJ2-3; 9 bases line up with TRBD2. Per germline, CDR1 MNHEY and CDR2 SMNVEV (reference sequence). The J segment lost 4 bases and the V segment lost 2 bases, leaving 7 bases of the junction unmatched. The CDR3 has 16 residues. The CDR3 DNA follows: TGTGCCAGCAGTTTACTAGCGGGGAGTCAGTCAGATACGCAGTATTTT. It yields the protein CASSLLAGSQSDTQYF.

This clonotype was seen once. The CDR3 is CASTANGELFF. CDR3 bases: TGTGCCAGCACCGCGAACGGGGAGCTGTTTTTT. The chain links TRBV27 to TRBJ2-2; D remains ambiguous. The germline V gene has CDR1 MNHEY and CDR2 SMNVEV (reference sequence). This CDR3 contains 11 residues. The V gene lost 7 bases and the J gene lost 7 bases, with 7 bases spanning the gap.

This chain uses TRBV12-3 or TRBV12-4 with TRBJ2-7, with D uncertain. Trimming removed 4 bases at V and 2 bases at J, with 6 bases between. This CDR3 has 12 residues. CDR3: CASSWVTYEQYF. The CDR3 DNA reads as TGTGCCAGCAGTTGGGTCACCTACGAGCAGTACTTC.

The chain is built from TRBV27 and TRBJ2-7; D might be TRBD1 (5 bases). The CDR3 extends over 15 amino acids. Germline V gene data show CDR1 as MNHEY and CDR2 as SMNVEV (reference sequence). V lost 0 bases, J lost 0 bases, and 9 bases lay in between. The CDR3 sequence: CASSLSTVSSYEQYF. The CDR3 DNA reads TGTGCCAGCAGTTTATCGACAGTGAGCTCCTACGAGCAGTACTTC.

The chain employs TRBV4-1 and TRBJ1-1; tentative D call: TRBD1 (6 bases). This CDR3 is built from 14 residues. The ends were cut back, 0 bases at V and 7 bases at J, with 12 bases in the middle. CDR1 is MGHRA, CDR2 YSYEKL, per germline. The CDR3 reads CASSQEVQGFEAFF. Here the CDR3 DNA reads TGCGCCAGCAGCCAAGAGGTTCAGGGGTTTGAAGCTTTCTTT.

This CDR3 reads CASSFLRERVDTQYF. Here the CDR3 DNA reads TGTGCCAGCAGTTTTTTACGGGAGAGAGTAGATACGCAGTATTTT. This rearrangement joins TRBV28 to TRBJ2-3; TRBD2 is a possible D gene (6 bases). There are 15 residues in the CDR3. The V end was cut by 3 bases, the J end by 5 bases, with 15 bases between. The germline gives CDR1 MDHEN, CDR2 SYDVKM.

The chain uses TRBV6-1 and TRBJ2-1, with 8 bases matching TRBD1. The length of the CDR3 is 15 residues. CDR1 MNHNS and CDR2 SASEGT come from the germline V gene. J was trimmed by 4 bases and V by 6 bases; bases with no gene match: 8. The CDR3 DNA reads as TGTGCCAGCAGGAGGACAGGGAGCGTTTACAATGAGCAGTTCTTC. This sequence encodes CASRRTGSVYNEQFF.

The gene calls are TRBV27 and TRBJ1-2; tentatively, D is TRBD1 (5 bases). V was clipped by 6 bases and J by 8 bases, with 16 bases between them. CDR3 size: 13 residues. CDR1 and CDR2 (germline): MNHEY, SMNVEV (reference sequence). The CDR3 sequence: CASSPQDSQGYTF. The CDR3 nucleotides are TGTGCCAGCAGCCCACAGGACTCCCAAGGCTACACCTTC.

The rearrangement links TRBV5-1 to TRBJ2-7; D is uncertain. V lost 0 bases and J lost 2, with 9 bases in between. The CDR3 has 14 amino acids. Looked up from germline, CDR1 is SGHRS and CDR2 is YFSETQ. The CDR3 region is CASSLVGPTYEQYF. The CDR3 DNA follows: TGCGCCAGCAGCTTGGTCGGGCCTACCTACGAGCAGTACTTC. Full variable domain (rest looked up from reference TRBV5-1 and TRBJ2-7): KAGVTQTPRYLIKTRGQQVTLSCSPISGHRSVSWYQQTPGQGLQFLFEYFSETQRNKGNFPGRFSGRQFSNSRSEMNVSTLELGDSALYLCASSLVGPTYEQYFGPGTRLTVT.

This clonotype was recorded only once. V is TRBV2 and J is TRBJ2-7; D ambiguous. The CDR3 runs to 12 residues. The V gene's germline CDR1 is SNHLY and CDR2 FYNNEI. Trimming stripped 8 bases from V and 0 bases from J, with 8 bases between. The CDR3 coding sequence is TGTGCCAGCGAGCCTAGCTCCTACGAGCAGTACTTC. It specifies CASEPSSYEQYF.

The chain uses TRBV2 and TRBJ2-7; D is unclear. In germline, CDR1 is SNHLY, CDR2 FYNNEI. The CDR3 sequence is 10 residues long. Trimming stripped 10 bases from V and 6 bases from J, with 10 bases between. The CDR3 bases are TGTGCCATGAAGGACCGCGAGCAGTACTTC. This sequence encodes CAMKDREQYF.

A single count supports this clonotype. J is TRBJ2-2 and V is TRBV20-1; D perhaps matches TRBD2 (6 bases). The CDR3 is 14 residues long. Germline V gives CDR1 DFQATT, CDR2 SNEGSKA (reference sequence). Trimming took 0 bases from V and 7 from J, leaving 12 bases between them. DNA of the CDR3: TGCAGTGCTAGAGAGACCCGGGACTTCGGGGAGCTGTTTTTT. This codes for CSARETRDFGELFF.

V is TRBV2 and J is TRBJ2-7; 8 bases match TRBD2. The CDR3 extends over 12 amino acids. Losses at the gene ends were 7 bases for V and 7 bases for J; bases not matched to a gene: 6. The germline V gene has CDR1 SNHLY and CDR2 FYNNEI. CDR3: CASTKAGDEQYF. In DNA form, the CDR3 reads TGTGCCAGCACTAAAGCGGGGGATGAGCAGTACTTC.

Points on this clonotype: The germline gene is not matched at one end of the junction; a read error may be the cause. This sequence joins TRBV6-1 and TRBJ1-1, with 11 nucleotides matching TRBD1. The CDR3 has 17 residues. CDR1 is MNHNS and CDR2 is SASEGT in the germline V gene. The CDR3: CASILSWTGGRNAEAFF. For the CDR3, the DNA is TGTGCCAGCATCCTTTCATGGACAGGGGGCCGGAACGCTGAAGCTTTCTTT.

The chain recombines TRBV18 with TRBJ2-7; 13 bases align to TRBD2. V dropped 0 bases and J dropped 7; count of bases not matched to a gene: 9. In germline, CDR1 is KGHSH, CDR2 LQKENI. This CDR3 comprises 17 residues. CDR3 amino acids: CASSPPGGLAGEGEQYF. The CDR3 DNA follows: TGTGCCAGCTCACCACCTGGTGGACTAGCGGGAGAGGGAGAGCAGTACTTC.

A single count supports this clonotype. The rearrangement links TRBV27 to TRBJ2-7, with D perhaps matching TRBD1 (7 bases). V was clipped by 6 bases and J by 7 bases, with 19 bases between them. Germline CDR1 and CDR2: MNHEY and SMNVEV (reference sequence). This CDR3 has 14 residues. The CDR3 protein is CASRTQGGVWEQYF. In DNA form, the CDR3 reads TGTGCCAGCAGGACCCAGGGGGGTGTTTGGGAGCAGTACTTC.

The chain recombines TRBV20-1 with TRBJ2-7; D not resolved. The CDR3 has 15 amino acids. Germline assignment: CDR1 DFQATT and CDR2 SNEGSKA (reference sequence). V was cut by 3 bases and J by 3 bases, with 18 bases left in between. The CDR3 is CSASPEHRSVYEQYF. The CDR3 nucleotides are TGCAGTGCTAGTCCGGAGCACAGATCCGTCTACGAGCAGTACTTC.

This CDR3 reads CSAHAGTGEQYF. The DNA of the CDR3 is TGCAGTGCACACGCAGGGACAGGAGAGCAGTACTTC. The rearrangement uses TRBV20-1 and TRBJ2-7, with 8 bases matching TRBD1. The CDR3 is made up of 12 amino acids. Germline CDR1 and CDR2: DFQATT and SNEGSKA (reference sequence). J gave up 7 bases and V 6 bases, and 8 bases lay outside the gene matches.

The chain has TRBV12-3 or TRBV12-4 and TRBJ1-2; D gene uncertain. V gave up 1 base and J gave up 10 bases, with 7 bases separating them. The CDR3 covers 11 residues. The CDR3: CASSLGSLYTF. The DNA for the CDR3 is TGTGCCAGCAGTTTAGGATCGCTCTACACCTTC.

This chain uses TRBV3-1 with TRBJ2-7; tentative D call: TRBD1 (6 bases). CDR1 and CDR2 from the germline V gene are LGHDT and YNNKEL (reference sequence). With 6 bases removed from V and 2 bases from J, the gap between germline ends came to 11 bases. This CDR3 spans 13 amino acids. Here the CDR3 reads CASSHGTTYEQYF. The CDR3 coding sequence is TGTGCCAGCAGTCACGGGACAACCTACGAGCAGTACTTC.

Worth noting for this clonotype: A junction end diverges from the germline sequence, so it may reflect a read error. This chain connects TRBV5-1 to TRBJ1-1; perhaps TRBD1 as D (6 bases). The CDR3 is made up of 13 amino acids. Germline V CDR1 and CDR2: SGHRS, YFSETQ. CDR3 loop: CASSWGQGTEAFF. CDR3 nucleotide sequence: TGTGCCAGCAGTTGGGGGCAGGGAACTGAAGCTTTCTTT.

The rearrangement links TRBV27 to TRBJ1-1; no definite D call. Germline-derived CDR1 and CDR2 are MNHEY and SMNVEV (reference sequence). Trimming stripped 5 bases from V and 2 bases from J, with 6 bases between. CDR3 length: 12 amino acids. CDR3 loop: CASSQPNTEAFF. CDR3 sequence (DNA): TGTGCCAGCAGTCAGCCTAACACTGAAGCTTTCTTT.

The J gene is TRBJ2-3, the V gene TRBV9; 9 bases are shared with TRBD2. Trimming cost V 0 bases and J 5 bases; bases outside gene matches: 7. CDR3 length: 16 residues. The germline V gene has CDR1 SGDLS and CDR2 YYNGEE. The CDR3 DNA is TGTGCCAGCAGCGTAGAGGGTAGCGGGAGCCAAGATACGCAGTATTTT. It is translated as CASSVEGSGSQDTQYF.

The chain employs TRBV5-4 and TRBJ2-1; 7 bases agree with TRBD2. The CDR3 runs 15 residues. The trim removed 1 base at V and 7 bases at J, leaving 8 bases unmatched. The germline V gene encodes CDR1 SGHNT and CDR2 YYREEE (reference sequence). The CDR3 bases are TGTGCCAGCAGCTTGCCACAAAATAGCGGGAATGAGCAGTTCTTC. Residues: CASSLPQNSGNEQFF.

This clonotype was counted once. V usage is TRBV12-3 or TRBV12-4 and J usage is TRBJ2-1, with unresolved D. The V and J ends lost 4 bases and 0 bases respectively, with 16 bases between them. The CDR3 has 17 residues. This CDR3 reads CASSSPLKTSSYNEQFF. The DNA for the CDR3 is TGTGCCAGCAGTTCTCCCCTGAAGACCAGCTCCTACAATGAGCAGTTCTTC.

The V and J genes are TRBV9 and TRBJ2-5; TRBD2 might be the D (6 bases). Germline values: CDR1 SGDLS, CDR2 YYNGEE. V lost 3 bases and J 0 bases, leaving 12 bases between the germline ends. The CDR3 contains 15 residues. The CDR3 bases are TGTGCCAGCAGCGACCGAATAGCGGACCAAGAGACCCAGTACTTC. As protein: CASSDRIADQETQYF.

The chain employs TRBV28 and TRBJ1-4, with D tentatively TRBD1 (5 bases). Trimming took 3 bases from V and 5 from J, leaving 13 bases between them. Looked up from germline, CDR1 is MDHEN and CDR2 is SYDVKM. The CDR3 runs 15 residues. The chain's CDR3 is CASSFWLRDNEKLFF. The CDR3 bases are TGTGCCAGCAGTTTTTGGCTCCGGGACAATGAAAAACTGTTTTTT. Full variable domain (rest looked up from reference TRBV28 and TRBJ1-4): DVKVTQSSRYLVKRTGEKVFLECVQDMDHENMFWYRQDPGLGLRLIYFSYDVKMKEKGDIPEGYSVSREKKERFSLILESASTNQTSMYLCASSFWLRDNEKLFFGSGTQLSVL.

The V call is TRBV27, the J call TRBJ2-1, with 9 nucleotides matching TRBD2. J gave up 5 bases and V 4 bases, and 3 bases lay outside the gene matches. This CDR3 contains 14 residues. Germline V gene sequence: CDR1 MNHEY, CDR2 SMNVEV (reference sequence). CDR3 nucleotides: TGTGCCAGCAGTTCCCGACTAGCGGACAATGAGCAGTTCTTC. Protein product: CASSSRLADNEQFF.

The CDR3 DNA reads TGCGCCAGCAGCTTGGGTCGGACAGAGCCAATGAACACTGAAGCTTTCTTT. Protein: CASSLGRTEPMNTEAFF. J is TRBJ1-1 and V is TRBV5-1, with a tentative D call TRBD1 (6 bases). The CDR3 has 17 residues. From germline, CDR1 is SGHRS and CDR2 YFSETQ. The V gene lost 0 bases and the J gene lost 0 bases, with 15 bases spanning the gap.

The rearrangement joins TRBV6-5 to TRBJ2-7; tentative D call: TRBD1 (6 bases). Deletions cut 6 bases from V and 5 bases from J, with 11 bases between. This CDR3 comprises 12 residues. Germline assignment: CDR1 MNHEY and CDR2 SVGAGI. CDR3: CASSSGGDEQYF. The CDR3 DNA reads TGTGCCAGCAGCTCTGGGGGCGACGAGCAGTACTTC.